Presented here are 24 T cell receptor beta chains from one specimen sequenced in a study of human T cells and chemical hapten exposure. The time point is: patch test 2, 6 weeks after DPC sensitization. Specified treatment: therapeutic diphenylcyclopropenone sensitization with weekly scalp DPC. TCRdb reanalysed the RACE reads using MiXCR and keeps one entry per CDR3 protein. The table includes around 99,000 distinct CDR3 sequences, roughly 9.6% detected once. The input for sequencing was whole blood, taken in connection with sensitization to the hapten diphenylcyclopropenone (DPC). Receptors were obtained from a middle-aged man with alopecia areata. Some clones in this sample may be carry-over from other donors' samples.

This clonotype was counted a few times. An end of the junction differs from the germline gene, which may be a read error. V usage is TRBV7-3 and J usage is TRBJ2-2, with D possibly being TRBD2 (5 bases). Germline CDR1 is SGHTA and CDR2 is FQGTGA. The CDR3 runs 13 residues. For the CDR3, the DNA is TGTGCCAGCAGTCGAGGGAACCCCGGGGAGCTGTTTTTT. This gives the protein CASSRGNPGELFF. Complete variable domain (other parts from reference TRBV7-3 and TRBJ2-2): GAGVSQTPSNKVTEKGKYVELRCDPISGHTALYWYRQSLGQGPEFLIYFQGTGAADDSGLPNDRFFAVRPEGSVSTLKIQRTERGDSAVYLCASSRGNPGELFFGEGSRLTVL.

The V gene is TRBV29-1, the J gene TRBJ2-1, with 7 bases lining up with TRBD1. Germline V gives CDR1 SQVTM, CDR2 ANQGSEA. The CDR3 totals 14 residues. J lost 3 bases, V lost 7 bases, and 9 bases had no gene match. This CDR3 is CSGTADRDYNEQFF. In nucleotides, the CDR3 is TGCAGCGGTACAGCAGACAGGGACTACAATGAGCAGTTCTTC.

This clonotype turned up a few times. This chain joins TRBV7-8 and TRBJ2-1; 8 nucleotides align to TRBD2. The CDR3 covers 15 residues. CDR1 is SGHVS, CDR2 FQNEAQ, per germline. Trimming removed 5 bases from V and 8 bases from J; junction bases left unmatched: 11. The CDR3: CASSPTSAGIYEQFF. The CDR3, as DNA: TGTGCCAGCAGCCCGACTAGCGCGGGTATCTATGAGCAGTTCTTC.

The gene calls are TRBV29-1 and TRBJ2-3, with D maybe TRBD2 (5 bases). The CDR3 runs 12 residues. Germline lookup yields CDR1 SQVTM and CDR2 ANQGSEA. V lost 7 bases to trimming and J lost 1 base, with 9 bases between them. The CDR3 DNA follows: TGCAGCGCCGAGAGGGGCACAGATACGCAGTATTTT. It translates to CSAERGTDTQYF.

This clonotype was observed a handful of times. This chain uses TRBV14 with TRBJ2-5; tentative D call: TRBD2 (6 bases). Germline V lookup: CDR1 SGHDN, CDR2 FVKESK. Between the trimmed V and J ends, which lost 3 bases and 1 base, there was a span of 21 bases. This CDR3 is 18 amino acids long. The CDR3 reads CASSHPLAGGLFQETQYF. The CDR3 DNA reads as TGTGCCAGCAGCCACCCACTCGCCGGGGGACTCTTCCAAGAGACCCAGTACTTC.

In its sample, this clonotype was seen a few times. V usage is TRBV28 and J usage is TRBJ1-5; D remains unclear. CDR1 and CDR2 from the germline V gene are MDHEN and SYDVKM. CDR3 length: 15 residues. Trimming shortened V by 1 base and J by 0 bases, and 7 bases separated the two germline ends. CDR3 residues: CASSLYGVSNQPQHF. As DNA, the CDR3 is TGTGCCAGCAGTTTATATGGGGTTAGCAATCAGCCCCAGCATTTT.

This clonotype has just a few counts. V is TRBV27 and J is TRBJ1-1; no clear D. V lost 5 bases and J 6 bases, leaving 16 bases between the germline ends. Germline CDR1 MNHEY, CDR2 SMNVEV (reference sequence). The CDR3 has 14 residues. Here the CDR3 DNA reads TGTGCCAGCAGTCGGTCGTACTTCAACGCTGAAGCTTTCTTT. It is translated as CASSRSYFNAEAFF.

The table lists this clonotype with a few counts. This chain uses TRBV21-1 with TRBJ2-7; the table names TRBD2, a call not compared with the DNA. TRBV21-1 corresponds to a pseudogene. This CDR3 contains 14 residues. CDR3 bases: TGTGCCAGCAGCAGGATAGGACTAGCGGCGGAGCAGTACGTC. It encodes CASSRIGLAAEQYV.

In its sample, this clonotype was seen many times. This rearrangement joins TRBV6-2 or TRBV6-3 to TRBJ2-7, with TRBD2 matching over 9 bases. The germline gives CDR1 MNHEY, CDR2 SVGEGT. V shed 3 bases and J 2 bases; nucleotides not matched to a gene: 2. The CDR3 has 14 amino acids. CDR3 in amino acids: CASSYAGGPYEQYV. CDR3 in DNA: TGTGCCAGCAGTTATGCGGGAGGGCCCTACGAGCAGTACGTC.

This clonotype has only a few counts. V and J are TRBV5-1 and TRBJ1-2; D possibly corresponds to TRBD1 (6 bases). The V end was cut by 4 bases, the J end by 4 bases, with 14 bases between. The CDR3 is made up of 14 amino acids. The germline CDR1 and CDR2 sequences are SGHRS and YFSETQ. Written as DNA, the CDR3 is TGCGCCAGCAGCCCGGCGGGGGACACCTATGGCTACACCTTC. It yields the protein CASSPAGDTYGYTF.

This clonotype occurred a few times. The chain combines TRBV29-1 with TRBJ2-2; TRBD1 is a possible D gene (5 bases). In germline, CDR1 is SQVTM, CDR2 ANQGSEA. The ends were cut back, 4 bases at V and 2 bases at J, with 11 bases in the middle. The CDR3 runs 14 residues. CDR3 coding DNA: TGCAGCGTTGTAGGGGCGGTAAACACCGGGGAGCTGTTTTTT. It is translated as CSVVGAVNTGELFF.

This clonotype was seen only a few times. This chain uses TRBV9 with TRBJ1-3; 7 nucleotides line up with TRBD1. Germline trimming cut 3 bases from V and 8 bases from J; bases unmatched to any gene: 11. CDR1 and CDR2 from the germline V gene are SGDLS and YYNGEE. The CDR3 is 15 amino acids. As DNA, the CDR3 is TGTGCCAGCAGCGGCCGGACAGGCTTTGCTGACACCATATATTTT. Translated, it gives CASSGRTGFADTIYF.

This clonotype occurred many times. This chain links TRBV18 with TRBJ1-5; 8 bases fit TRBD1. Trimming cost V 2 bases and J 7 bases; bases outside gene matches: 7. The CDR3 consists of 15 residues. The germline gives CDR1 KGHSH, CDR2 LQKENI. In DNA, the CDR3 is TGTGCCAGCTCACCAAATGGACAGGGCGCCCAGCCCCAGCATTTT. Amino acid sequence: CASSPNGQGAQPQHF.

This chain uses TRBV3-1 with TRBJ2-7; the match to TRBD2 covers 8 bases. Germline V lookup: CDR1 LGHDT, CDR2 YNNKEL (reference sequence). V lost 4 bases and J lost 1; bases outside the gene matches: 6. CDR3 length: 15 amino acids. The CDR3, as DNA: TGTGCCAGCAGCCCCTTCGGCGGGGGGTCCTACGAGCAGTACTTC. Amino acid sequence: CASSPFGGGSYEQYF.

There are a few counts of this clonotype. The chain joins TRBV6-5 to TRBJ2-3, with D possibly matching TRBD2 (6 bases). CDR1 MNHEY and CDR2 SVGAGI come from the germline V gene. CDR3 length: 14 amino acids. V was pared by 2 bases and J by 3 bases, with 9 bases between. CDR3 amino acids: CASSYDGRTDTQYF. For the CDR3, the DNA is TGTGCCAGCAGTTACGACGGGAGAACAGATACGCAGTATTTT.

V and J are TRBV5-1 and TRBJ2-5; TRBD2 aligns across 11 bases. The germline CDR1 and CDR2 sequences are SGHRS and YFSETQ. With 4 bases clipped from V and 5 bases from J, the junction kept 7 bases outside the gene matches. The length of the CDR3 is 15 residues. The CDR3 loop is CASSVTSGVRETQYF. Written as DNA, the CDR3 is TGCGCCAGCAGCGTGACTAGCGGGGTGCGGGAGACCCAGTACTTC.

This clonotype has at least ten counts. The chain combines TRBV4-2 with TRBJ2-3; a weak D match, TRBD1 (5 bases). Trimming removed 4 bases at V and 1 base at J, with 18 bases between. CDR3 length: 17 residues. CDR1 is LGHNA, CDR2 YNFKEQ, per germline. The CDR3 sequence is CASSLEEGALGTDTQYF. CDR3 sequence (DNA): TGTGCCAGCAGCCTTGAGGAAGGGGCATTAGGCACAGATACGCAGTATTTT.

The chain employs TRBV6-6 and TRBJ2-1, with 10 bases identical to TRBD1. CDR1 is MNHNY, CDR2 SVGAGI, per germline (reference sequence). CDR3 size: 16 residues. V was pared by 0 bases and J by 10 bases, with 9 bases of the junction left unmatched. The CDR3 sequence: CASSYSGDRGLSEQFF. The CDR3 nucleotides read TGTGCCAGCAGTTACTCCGGGGACAGGGGTCTCTCGGAGCAGTTCTTC.

The table lists this clonotype with many counts. The V and J genes are TRBV11-3 and TRBJ1-1; D perhaps matches TRBD1 (5 bases). In germline, CDR1 is SGHNT, CDR2 YENEEA. The CDR3 length is 14 residues. V lost 1 base and J 6 bases, leaving 12 bases between the germline ends. As DNA, the CDR3 is TGTGCCAGCAGCTTAGGGGGGACCACCCCTGAAGCTTTCTTT. Translated, it gives CASSLGGTTPEAFF.

This clonotype has just a few counts. The V and J genes are TRBV9 and TRBJ1-3; D unclear. The CDR3 has 16 amino acids. V shed 0 bases and J shed 0 bases, with 10 bases lying between them. Germline CDR1 reads SGDLS; CDR2 reads YYNGEE. CDR3 region: CASSVATADSGNTIYF. The CDR3 DNA sequence: TGTGCCAGCAGCGTAGCTACAGCAGACTCTGGAAACACCATATATTTT.

V and J are TRBV12-3 or TRBV12-4 and TRBJ2-3; TRBD2 matches at 8 bases. This CDR3 is 14 amino acids long. V lost 8 bases, J lost 4 bases, and 8 bases stayed unmatched. CDR3 amino acids: CASSLLAGPDTQYF. The CDR3 region has the DNA TGTGCCAGCTCTTTGTTAGCGGGACCAGATACGCAGTATTTT.

V and J are TRBV5-6 and TRBJ2-7; D perhaps matches TRBD1 (5 bases). V lost 1 base to trimming and J lost 3 bases, with 5 bases between them. Germline values: CDR1 SGHDT, CDR2 YYEEEE. The CDR3 contains 12 residues. In DNA, the CDR3 is TGTGCCAGCAGCTTGAGGGGCTACGAGCAGTACGTC. Translation: CASSLRGYEQYV.

This clonotype was seen a handful of times. The chain employs TRBV29-1 and TRBJ2-1; 8 nucleotides match TRBD1. The V gene's germline CDR1 is SQVTM and CDR2 ANQGSEA. The CDR3 contains 13 residues. V lost 7 bases and J lost 5; bases outside the gene matches: 7. CDR3 residues: CSATGTGNNEQFF. For the CDR3, the DNA is TGCAGCGCAACCGGGACAGGCAACAATGAGCAGTTCTTC.

The J gene is TRBJ1-5, the V gene TRBV19; 8 bases agree with TRBD1. This CDR3 region has 15 residues. The ends lost 6 bases at V and 2 bases at J; junction bases unmatched: 6. Germline V lookup: CDR1 LNHDA, CDR2 SQIVND (reference sequence). CDR3 amino acids: CASRDRDYGNQPQHF. The CDR3 DNA reads as TGTGCCAGTAGGGACAGGGATTACGGCAATCAGCCCCAGCATTTT.